This is a list of T cell receptor beta chains from one sample in a study of T cells in Graves' hyperthyroidism and ophthalmopathy. TCRdb ran MiXCR on the multiplex PCR reads and lists one entry per CDR3 protein. The table lists some 350,000 distinct CDR3 sequences, around 25% of them singletons. The sequenced material came from blood. All receptors derive from a man over 45 with Graves' hyperthyroidism. Both conserved end residues are part of each CDR3. The D gene is left open where the match is weak.

D gene,J gene,V gene,CDR3 protein
NA,TRBJ2-2,TRBV19,CASENTGELFF
TRBD2,TRBJ2-1,TRBV20-1,CSASETSDQYEQFF
TRBD2,TRBJ2-3,TRBV27,CASSLVGLATDTQYF
TRBD1,TRBJ2-1,TRBV10-3,CANRGTGSNEQFF
NA,TRBJ1-1,TRBV5-6,CASSLVRLNTEAFF
NA,TRBJ1-2,TRBV28,CASSLAHAGNNYGYTF
NA,TRBJ1-1,TRBV20-1,CSAGGPPMNTEAFF
NA,TRBJ2-3,TRBV2,CASSDPVGAGPSTDTQYF
NA,TRBJ2-7,TRBV7-9,CASSPDLWSYEQYF
NA,TRBJ1-6,TRBV5-5,CASSPRWDAGSPLHF
NA,TRBJ2-1,TRBV27,CAISLLGLNNYNEQFF
TRBD2,TRBJ2-1,TRBV11-2,CASSLGTSRYNEQFF
NA,TRBJ1-3,TRBV5-6,CASSLIVSGNTIYF
NA,TRBJ2-1,TRBV13,CASSSGAGYNEQFF
NA,TRBJ2-2,TRBV7-3,CASSIRPRGTGELFF